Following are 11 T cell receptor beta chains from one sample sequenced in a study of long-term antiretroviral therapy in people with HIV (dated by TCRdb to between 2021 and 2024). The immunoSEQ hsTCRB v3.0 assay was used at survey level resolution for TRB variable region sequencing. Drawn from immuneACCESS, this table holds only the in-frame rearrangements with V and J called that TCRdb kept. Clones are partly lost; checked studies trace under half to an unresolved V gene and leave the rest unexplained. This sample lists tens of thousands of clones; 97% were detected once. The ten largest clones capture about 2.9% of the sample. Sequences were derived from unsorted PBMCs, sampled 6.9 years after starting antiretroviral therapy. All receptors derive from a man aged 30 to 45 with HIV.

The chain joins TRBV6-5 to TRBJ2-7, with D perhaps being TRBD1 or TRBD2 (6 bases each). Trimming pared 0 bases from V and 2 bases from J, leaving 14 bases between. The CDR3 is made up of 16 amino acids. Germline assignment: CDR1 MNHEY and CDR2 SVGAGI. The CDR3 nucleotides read TGTGCCAGCAGTTACTCCTGGGGGGCGGAACCCTACGAGCAGTACTTC. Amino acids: CASSYSWGAEPYEQYF.

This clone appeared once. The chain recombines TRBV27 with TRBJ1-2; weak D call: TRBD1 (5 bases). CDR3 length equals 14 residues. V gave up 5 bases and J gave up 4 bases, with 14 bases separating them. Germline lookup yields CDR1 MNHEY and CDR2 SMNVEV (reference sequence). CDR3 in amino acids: CASSARQTLYGYTF. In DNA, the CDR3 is TGTGCCAGCAGTGCAAGACAGACGCTCTATGGCTACACCTTC.

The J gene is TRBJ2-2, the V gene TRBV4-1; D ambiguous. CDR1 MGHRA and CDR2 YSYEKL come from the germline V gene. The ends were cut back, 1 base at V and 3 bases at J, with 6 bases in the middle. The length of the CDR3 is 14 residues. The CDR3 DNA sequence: TGCGCCAGCAGCCAAGGGATGTACACCGGGGAGCTGTTTTTT. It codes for CASSQGMYTGELFF.

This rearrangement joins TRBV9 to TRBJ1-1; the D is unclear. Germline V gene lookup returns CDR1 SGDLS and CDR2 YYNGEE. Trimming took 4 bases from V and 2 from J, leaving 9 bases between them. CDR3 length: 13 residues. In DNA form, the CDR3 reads TGTGCCAGCAGCTCCCAGACCAACACTGAAGCTTTCTTT. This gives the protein CASSSQTNTEAFF.

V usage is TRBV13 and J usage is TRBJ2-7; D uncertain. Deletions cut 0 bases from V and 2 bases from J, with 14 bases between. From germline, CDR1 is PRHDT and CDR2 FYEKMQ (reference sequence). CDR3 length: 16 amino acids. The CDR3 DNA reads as TGTGCCAGCAGCTTAGGGGACCTTGGAGCTACCTACGAGCAGTACTTC. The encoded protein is CASSLGDLGATYEQYF.

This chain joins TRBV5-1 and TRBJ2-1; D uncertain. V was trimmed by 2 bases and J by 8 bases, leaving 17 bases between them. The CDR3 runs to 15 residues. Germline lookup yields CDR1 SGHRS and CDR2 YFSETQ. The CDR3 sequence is CASSFGTTLEDEQFF. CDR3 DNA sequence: TGCGCCAGCAGCTTTGGTACAACCCTTGAGGATGAGCAGTTCTTC.

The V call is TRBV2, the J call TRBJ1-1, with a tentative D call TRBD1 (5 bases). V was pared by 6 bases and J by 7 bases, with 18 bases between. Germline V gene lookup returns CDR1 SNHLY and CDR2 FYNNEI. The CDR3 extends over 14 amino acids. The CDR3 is CASRIGHASGEAFF. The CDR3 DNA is TGTGCCAGCAGGATCGGACACGCTAGCGGTGAAGCTTTCTTT.

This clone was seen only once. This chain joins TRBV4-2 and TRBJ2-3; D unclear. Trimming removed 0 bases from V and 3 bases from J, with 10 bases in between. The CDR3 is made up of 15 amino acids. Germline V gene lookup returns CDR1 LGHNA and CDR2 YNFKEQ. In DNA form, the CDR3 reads TGTGCCAGCAGCCAAGAAGGCCTCGTTACAGATACGCAGTATTTT. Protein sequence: CASSQEGLVTDTQYF.

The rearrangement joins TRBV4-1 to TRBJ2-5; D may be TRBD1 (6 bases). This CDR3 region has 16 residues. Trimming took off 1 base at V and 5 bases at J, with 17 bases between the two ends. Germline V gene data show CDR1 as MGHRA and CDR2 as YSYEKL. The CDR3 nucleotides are TGCGCCAGCAGCCAAGCATCTCGGCAGGGGTTGGAGACCCAGTACTTC. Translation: CASSQASRQGLETQYF.

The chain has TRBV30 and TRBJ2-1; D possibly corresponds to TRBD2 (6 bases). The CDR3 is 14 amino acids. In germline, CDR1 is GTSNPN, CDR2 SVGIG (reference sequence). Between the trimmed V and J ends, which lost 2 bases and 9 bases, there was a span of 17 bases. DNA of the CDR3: TGTGCCTGGAGTATATTTGGGGGGAATGGTGAGCAGTTCTTC. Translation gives CAWSIFGGNGEQFF.

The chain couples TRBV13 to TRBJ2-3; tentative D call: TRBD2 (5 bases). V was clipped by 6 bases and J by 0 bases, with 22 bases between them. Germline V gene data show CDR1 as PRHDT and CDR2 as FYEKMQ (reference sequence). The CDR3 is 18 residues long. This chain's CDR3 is CASSLGLTSLPSTDTQYF. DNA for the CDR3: TGTGCCAGCAGTCTAGGGCTCACTAGTTTACCTAGCACAGATACGCAGTATTTT.